This TCR beta chain derives from a study of blood T cell repertoires in COVID-19 (dated by TCRdb to 2018 to 2021). General notes on the study: The collaborator samples originated in the United States, Italy and Spain and spanned the acute and convalescent phases of COVID-19. Where HLA class I and class II types were available, the types were taken from metadata supplied by the sample provider, not from assay-based typing. Nearly every sample came with metadata listing a de-identified subject ID, COVID-19 status, age in years and sex. The repertoires were released in a freely available public database intended as a resource for research on the immune response to SARS-CoV-2. Deeply sampled blood TCRbeta repertoires from subjects exposed to, actively infected with, or recovered from COVID-19 were included in the dataset. The material from the prospective study consisted of cDNA or gDNA derived from T cells, B-cell-depleted T cells, or PBMCs. Samples were obtained from the ongoing ImmuneRACE study (first 160 participants) and from some 1,200 subjects provided by 6 global collaborators.

Points the paper makes about the study in general: The quantity of clinical and demographic metadata differed by source and by participant and was supplied without curation.

Turning to this clone: There is no known antigen for this receptor. No qualities accompany the bases; no much larger clone lies one base away.

Sequences SGHVS (CDR1) and FQNEAQ (CDR2) are obtained from the germline V gene. The CDR3 has 17 amino acids, counting the end cysteine and phenylalanine. Only the CDR3 DNA stays, 51 bases, in frame from base 1. V and J are trimmed by 5 bases and 0 bases, and the gene matches miss 10 bases of the junction. In the prospective study, participants were roughly 18 to 95 years old, resided in 24 geographic areas of the United States, and were enrolled through a virtual design. In the prospective study, cohorts were assigned on the basis of participant-reported clinical history obtained from a screening survey and a study questionnaire. Recovered participants in ImmuneRACE Cohort 3 were defined as having two consecutive negative NP/OP PCR tests, clearance from a healthcare professional, or resolution of symptoms. Mobile phlebotomists in the prospective study collected whole blood, serum and a nasopharyngeal or oropharyngeal swab from every participant. Prospective study participants could optionally give additional blood draws and questionnaires over a roughly 2-month period. Before DNA extraction, blood samples from the prospective study were shipped at room temperature or frozen.

TCRbeta CDR3 regions were amplified from genomic DNA by means of the immunoSEQ Assay, a bias-controlled multiplex PCR. The paper's processing steps were these. Within the assay, amplification of reference gene primers was used to estimate how many nucleated cells each sample contained. To quantify the absolute abundance of each unique TCRbeta CDR3 rearrangement, sequence reads were collapsed and filtered. Productive Simpson clonality was computed per sample as the square root of Simpson's diversity index over productive rearrangements. The clones in this table, taken by TCRdb from immuneACCESS, are in-frame only. Not every clone is retained; where verified, under half of the shortfall comes from an unresolved V gene, and the cause of the rest is unknown. V, J and clone size derive from that table, while D and trimming were established from the DNA sequence. The sample data list around 140,000 clones, and around 86% of these were observed just once. The leading ten clones occupy about 11% of the sample.

The sample was PBMCs or T cells enriched from blood (not recorded which). This TCR was sampled from a man aged 60-69 years who had recovered from COVID-19. The rearranged chain carries TRBV7-8 and TRBJ1-3, with TRBD1 identical over 7 junction bases. The CDR3 here reads CASSPQGFRSSGNTIYF. The sequenced DNA is TGTGCCAGCAGCCCACAGGGGTTCCGGAGCTCTGGAAACACCATATATTTT.